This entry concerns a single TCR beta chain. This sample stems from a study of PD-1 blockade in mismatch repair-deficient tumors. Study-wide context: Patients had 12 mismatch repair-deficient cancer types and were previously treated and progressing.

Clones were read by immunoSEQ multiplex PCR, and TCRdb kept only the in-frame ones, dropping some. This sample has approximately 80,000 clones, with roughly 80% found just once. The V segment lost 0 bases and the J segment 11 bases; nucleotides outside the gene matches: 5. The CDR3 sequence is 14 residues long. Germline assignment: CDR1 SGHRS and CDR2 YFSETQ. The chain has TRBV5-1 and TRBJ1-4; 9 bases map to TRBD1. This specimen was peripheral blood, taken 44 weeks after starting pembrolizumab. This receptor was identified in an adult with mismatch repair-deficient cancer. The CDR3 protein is CASSLGGQGEKLFF. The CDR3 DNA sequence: TGCGCCAGCAGCTTGGGGGGACAGGGAGAGAAACTGTTTTTT. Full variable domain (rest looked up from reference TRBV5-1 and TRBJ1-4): KAGVTQTPRYLIKTRGQQVTLSCSPISGHRSVSWYQQTPGQGLQFLFEYFSETQRNKGNFPGRFSGRQFSNSRSEMNVSTLELGDSALYLCASSLGGQGEKLFFGSGTQLSVL.